This entry describes one T cell receptor (beta chain). The data were taken from a study of monozygotic twins with inflammatory bowel disease. The UMIs contained a 6-nucleotide sample barcode. They were added by template switching during cDNA synthesis. TCRdb re-analyzed the 5' RACE reads; it lists each CDR3 protein once, without DNA. This sample's clone table lists about 300,000 distinct CDR3 sequences. The CDR3 loop spans 15 amino acids. CDR1 and CDR2 from the germline V gene are MNHNS and SASEGT. J is TRBJ2-3 and V is TRBV6-1; TCRdb reports TRBD1, a call that lacks DNA to check it against. Sequencing used blood. The source of this sequence is a human donor with ulcerative colitis or Crohn's disease, or a healthy co-twin of an affected twin (not recorded which). The CDR3 reads CASRSLAPHTDTQYF.